The rows below give T cell receptor beta chains drawn from one sample of a study of Graves' ophthalmopathy and Graves' hyperthyroidism. TCRdb recomputed calls from the multiplex PCR reads with MiXCR, one row per CDR3 protein. This table holds 680,000 or so distinct CDR3 sequences, around a fifth found once. The sequencing input was peripheral blood. These receptor sequences come from a woman aged 18-29 years with stable Graves' hyperthyroidism. Some clones in this sample may be carry-over from other donors' samples. Each CDR3 is given with its conserved first and last residue. D genes are given only for firm matches.

J gene,V gene,D gene,CDR3 protein
TRBJ2-5,TRBV6-2/TRBV6-3,NA,CASRALGQETQYF
TRBJ2-7,TRBV6-1,NA,CASMSRNEQYF
TRBJ2-5,TRBV9,NA,CASSVGTRGSETQYF
TRBJ1-2,TRBV12-3/TRBV12-4,NA,CASRRGMGRYGYTF
TRBJ2-2,TRBV5-1,TRBD2,CASSLIPHLAGDHTGELFF
TRBJ1-5,TRBV27,NA,CASSPRVAGDLYSNQPQHF
TRBJ2-5,TRBV12-3/TRBV12-4,TRBD2,CASSLRLAGVGETQYF
TRBJ2-2,TRBV20-1,NA,CSARAPGGPGGTGELFF
TRBJ2-5,TRBV5-1,NA,CASSAGTGETQYF
TRBJ2-7,TRBV28,TRBD2,CASSLPFGLAGPDEQYF
TRBJ2-1,TRBV11-1,NA,CASSPQEVSIYNEQFF